The next 14 T cell receptor beta chains were all read from a single sample in a study of radiotherapy plus CTLA-4 blockade in lung cancer. TCRdb keeps only in-frame clones here, not all; method: immunoSEQ multiplex PCR. Of approximately 25,000 clones in the sample, 73% were seen once. This specimen consisted of peripheral blood, obtained from a patient treated with radiotherapy plus ipilimumab. The origin of the receptors is a human donor with non-small cell lung cancer who had stable disease on radiotherapy plus ipilimumab.

Judged by abundance, this clone is medium-sized (0.01 to 0.1%). The chain recombines TRBV20-1 with TRBJ1-1; D might be TRBD1 (6 bases). The CDR3 runs to 11 residues. Germline assignment: CDR1 DFQATT and CDR2 SNEGSKA (reference sequence). The CDR3 is CGGRVDTEAFF. The CDR3 DNA reads as TGCGGGGGCCGGGTCGACACTGAAGCTTTCTTT.

Comments on this clone: This sample includes further DNA sequences coding for the same CDR3. The chain uses TRBV6-4 and TRBJ1-1; 7 positions agree with TRBD1. V lost 6 bases to trimming and J lost 2 bases; unmatched junction nucleotides: 3. Looked up from germline, CDR1 is MRHNA and CDR2 is SNTAGT. This CDR3 is built from 13 residues. This CDR3 is CASSGQANTEAFF. CDR3 DNA sequence: TGTGCCAGCAGCGGACAGGCTAACACTGAAGCTTTCTTT.

Only a few counts were recorded for this clone. The gene calls are TRBV5-6 and TRBJ2-5; the match to TRBD2 covers 8 bases. J lost 4 bases, V lost 0 bases, and 5 bases had no gene match. This CDR3 region has 15 residues. Germline values: CDR1 SGHDT, CDR2 YYEEEE. CDR3: CASSLAGLGAETQYF. The CDR3, as DNA: TGTGCCAGCAGCTTGGCGGGACTAGGGGCAGAGACCCAGTACTTC.

The V and J genes are TRBV5-4 and TRBJ2-1; 11 nucleotides line up with TRBD2. J gave up 4 bases and V 4 bases, and 7 bases lay outside the gene matches. Germline V lookup: CDR1 SGHNT, CDR2 YYREEE (reference sequence). This CDR3 has 16 residues. CDR3 DNA sequence: TGTGCCAGCAGCGCGACCGGGACTAGCGGTTACAATGAGCAGTTCTTC. Translating gives CASSATGTSGYNEQFF.

This chain uses TRBV10-1 with TRBJ1-2; 9 nucleotides agree with TRBD1. With V trimmed by 4 bases and J by 2 bases, 5 bases remained unmatched. The germline CDR1 and CDR2 sequences are WNHNN and SYGVQD (reference sequence). The CDR3 has 15 amino acids. CDR3 DNA: TGCGCCAGCAGTGCCGCCGGGACAGGGAACTATGGCTACACCTTC. It codes for CASSAAGTGNYGYTF.

The sample holds one count of this clone. The chain recombines TRBV11-2 with TRBJ1-1; unclear D gene. The CDR3 has 15 amino acids. Trimming removed 5 bases from V and 2 bases from J, with 15 bases in between. Per germline, CDR1 SGHAT and CDR2 FQNNGV. The CDR3 nucleotides are TGTGCCAGCAGCCTGCGGGGAGTAGGTAACACTGAAGCTTTCTTT. Protein sequence: CASSLRGVGNTEAFF.

J is TRBJ2-7 and V is TRBV10-2; the D gene is possibly TRBD1 (5 bases). Germline V gene lookup returns CDR1 WSHSY and CDR2 SAAADI. There are 12 residues in the CDR3. V lost 4 bases and J lost 1, with 5 bases in between. The CDR3 DNA follows: TGCGCCAGCAGTGGACAGTCCTACGAGCAGTACTTC. Translated: CASSGQSYEQYF.

To note about this clone: Other DNA variants within this sample encode the same CDR3. The V and J genes are TRBV2 and TRBJ2-1; 9 bases map to TRBD2. This CDR3 is 18 amino acids long. With V trimmed by 4 bases and J by 9 bases, 19 bases remained unmatched. Germline V gene data show CDR1 as SNHLY and CDR2 as FYNNEI. CDR3 in amino acids: CASSGDLAGMGLDGEQFF. CDR3 bases: TGTGCCAGCAGTGGTGATCTAGCGGGAATGGGGTTGGACGGTGAGCAGTTCTTC.

The chain combines TRBV7-8 with TRBJ2-3; 8 nucleotides match TRBD2. Trimming removed 1 base from V and 3 bases from J; junction bases left unmatched: 6. The CDR3 extends over 16 amino acids. Germline V gene sequence: CDR1 SGHVS, CDR2 FQNEAQ. The CDR3 loop is CASSLGGGGRTDTQYF. DNA for the CDR3: TGTGCCAGCAGCTTAGGTGGGGGCGGGAGGACAGATACGCAGTATTTT.

This chain joins TRBV7-6 and TRBJ1-3; the D is unclear. This CDR3 region has 13 residues. Per the germline V gene, CDR1 is SGHVS and CDR2 is FNYEAQ. Between the trimmed V and J ends, which lost 5 bases and 4 bases, there was a span of 9 bases. CDR3 loop: CASSPRGGNTIYF. The CDR3 DNA is TGTGCCAGCAGCCCCAGAGGGGGAAACACCATATATTTT.

This clone showed up just once. The CDR3 here is CASSFAGYNEKLFF. CDR3 coding DNA: TGCGCCAGCAGCTTCGCCGGGTATAATGAAAAACTGTTTTTT. The gene calls are TRBV5-1 and TRBJ1-4; no reliable D call. Trimming took off 2 bases at V and 4 bases at J, with 9 bases between the two ends. Germline V gives CDR1 SGHRS, CDR2 YFSETQ. The CDR3 length is 14 residues.

V is TRBV7-9 and J is TRBJ1-2; TRBD1 aligns across 7 bases. Unmatched junction bases numbered 11, after V lost 6 bases and J lost 7 bases. Germline assignment: CDR1 SEHNR and CDR2 FQNEAQ (reference sequence). CDR3 length equals 14 residues. CDR3: CASRGLTGKSGYTF. CDR3 in DNA: TGTGCCAGCAGAGGGTTGACAGGGAAAAGTGGCTACACCTTC.

The chain is built from TRBV5-8 and TRBJ2-7; possibly TRBD2 for D (6 bases). There are 14 residues in the CDR3. Germline-derived CDR1 and CDR2 are SGHTS and YDEGEE. Deletions cut 2 bases from V and 1 base from J, with 10 bases between. CDR3 nucleotide sequence: TGTGCCAGCAGCTTAGCGGGTTCGTCCTACGAGCAGTACTTC. Its protein product is CASSLAGSSYEQYF.

V gene TRBV4-2 combines with J gene TRBJ2-7, with D possibly TRBD2 on 6 matching bases. Germline lookup yields CDR1 LGHNA and CDR2 YNFKEQ. V lost 1 base, J lost 4 bases, and 14 bases lay in between. This CDR3 is 15 amino acids long. CDR3 in amino acids: CASSQGHTSFYEQYF. The CDR3 region has the DNA TGTGCCAGCAGCCAAGGTCATACTAGCTTTTACGAGCAGTACTTC.